These 32 T cell receptor beta chains came from one sample sequenced in a study of blood T cell repertoires in COVID-19. Repertoires were generated with immunoSEQ multiplex PCR, while TCRdb's copy carries only in-frame clones and drops some. The data show around 170,000 clones, 88% seen once. Sequencing was carried out using peripheral blood. These receptors came from a man aged 55 to 70 with acute or convalescent COVID-19.

The chain is built from TRBV24-1 and TRBJ1-5; the match to TRBD1 covers 7 bases. The length of the CDR3 is 14 residues. In germline, CDR1 is KGHDR, CDR2 SFDVKD. J lost 6 bases, V lost 4 bases, and 5 bases had no gene match. The CDR3 protein is CATSERGPAQPQHF. CDR3 bases: TGTGCCACCAGTGAAAGGGGGCCCGCTCAGCCCCAGCATTTT.

The chain employs TRBV2 and TRBJ2-7; tentative D call: TRBD2 (5 bases). Per germline, CDR1 SNHLY and CDR2 FYNNEI. This CDR3 has 12 residues. The V end was cut by 6 bases, the J end by 1 base, with 7 bases between. The CDR3 nucleotides are TGTGCCAGCAGGGACTTGTCCTACGAGCAGTACTTC. This sequence encodes CASRDLSYEQYF. Full variable domain (rest looked up from reference TRBV2 and TRBJ2-7): EPEVTQTPSHQVTQMGQEVILRCVPISNHLYFYWYRQILGQKVEFLVSFYNNEISEKSEIFDDQFSVERPDGSNFTLKIRSTKLEDSAMYFCASRDLSYEQYFGPGTRLTVT.

CDR3 coding DNA: TGCGCCAGCAGCTCATTAGCGGGGTCGCAAGAGACCCAGTACTTC. Protein: CASSSLAGSQETQYF. The chain joins TRBV5-1 to TRBJ2-5; 8 bases are a match to TRBD2. This CDR3 is built from 15 residues. With 3 bases clipped from V and 2 bases from J, the junction kept 6 bases outside the gene matches. Germline CDR1 is SGHRS and CDR2 is YFSETQ.

The CDR3 here is CASSIGQSGGYTF. DNA of the CDR3: TGTGCCAGCAGCATTGGACAAAGCGGGGGCTACACCTTC. The chain combines TRBV7-2 with TRBJ1-2, with a weak D call TRBD1 (5 bases). CDR3 length equals 13 residues. Germline V lookup: CDR1 SGHTA, CDR2 FQGNSA. V shed 5 bases and J shed 8 bases, with 15 bases lying between them. Drawing the rest from reference TRBV7-2 and TRBJ1-2, the complete variable domain is GAGVSQSPSNKVTEKGKDVELRCDPISGHTALYWYRQSLGQGLEFLIYFQGNSAPDKSGLPSDRFSAERTGGSVSTLTIQRTQQEDSAVYLCASSIGQSGGYTFGSGTRLTVV.

The genes are TRBV19 and TRBJ1-1; D unclear. The germline gives CDR1 LNHDA, CDR2 SQIVND (reference sequence). V was shortened by 2 bases and J by 0 bases, with 7 bases between the two germline ends. This CDR3 has 14 amino acids. DNA for the CDR3: TGTGCCAGTAGTATACAGATCATGAACACTGAAGCTTTCTTT. Protein: CASSIQIMNTEAFF.

In this sample, this clone turned up once. This sequence joins TRBV6-5 and TRBJ1-2; D is perhaps TRBD1 (6 bases). V lost 6 bases and J lost 2, with 16 bases in between. The CDR3 runs to 15 residues. The germline gives CDR1 MNHEY, CDR2 SVGAGI. Written as DNA, the CDR3 is TGTGCCAGCAGCTCGCCGGGACATCAAAACTATGGCTACACCTTC. Amino acids: CASSSPGHQNYGYTF.

The chain carries TRBV9 and TRBJ2-1; 10 bases are a match to TRBD2. The CDR3 is made up of 14 amino acids. Germline lookup yields CDR1 SGDLS and CDR2 YYNGEE. Trimming removed 4 bases from V and 10 bases from J; junction bases left unmatched: 8. CDR3 nucleotide sequence: TGTGCCAGCAGCTTTCGGACTAGCGGCTCGGAGCAGTTCTTC. This codes for CASSFRTSGSEQFF.

The chain joins TRBV11-3 to TRBJ2-1; D might be TRBD1 (6 bases). The CDR3 contains 15 residues. Germline V gives CDR1 SGHNT, CDR2 YENEEA. Trimming shortened V by 4 bases and J by 0 bases, and 10 bases separated the two germline ends. The CDR3 nucleotides are TGTGCCAGCAGCTCTCACAGGGACTCCTACAATGAGCAGTTCTTC. Translated: CASSSHRDSYNEQFF.

In this sample, this clone turned up a few times. The chain uses TRBV3-1 (or the pseudogene TRBV3-2) and TRBJ1-1; 9 bases line up with TRBD1. Germline CDR1 and CDR2: LGHDT and YNNKEL (reference sequence). The V and J ends lost 3 bases and 4 bases, in that order; junction bases with no gene match: 6. There are 15 residues in the CDR3. The DNA for the CDR3 is TGTGCCAGCAGCCACCGACAGGGGGACTTCACTGAAGCTTTCTTT. Translated: CASSHRQGDFTEAFF.

In nucleotides, the CDR3 is TGTGCCAGCAGCTTTTTGGGACTAGTGCATGAGCAGTTCTTC. Its protein product is CASSFLGLVHEQFF. The J gene is TRBJ2-1, the V gene TRBV11-3; 8 nucleotides agree with TRBD2. The junction had 6 bases not matched to a gene; V was cut back by 3 bases and J by 8 bases. This CDR3 contains 14 residues. Per the germline V gene, CDR1 is SGHNT and CDR2 is YENEEA.

V usage is TRBV3-1 (or the pseudogene TRBV3-2) and J usage is TRBJ2-3; 8 nucleotides line up with TRBD2. From germline, CDR1 is LGHDT and CDR2 YNNKEL (reference sequence). This CDR3 is 18 amino acids long. V shed 3 bases, J shed 4 bases, and the junction held 15 bases outside the gene matches. CDR3 sequence reads: CASSHARPGGPSADTQYF. The CDR3 nucleotides are TGTGCCAGCAGCCACGCTCGGCCGGGGGGGCCGTCCGCAGATACGCAGTATTTT.

With regard to this clone: The germline gene is not matched at one end of the junction; a read error may be the cause. V gene TRBV15 combines with J gene TRBJ2-1, with D unresolved. Germline V gene sequence: CDR1 LNHNV, CDR2 YYDKDF (reference sequence). This CDR3 is built from 12 residues. The DNA for the CDR3 is TGTGCCACCAGCAGAAAAGACAATGAGCAGCTCTTC. Amino acid sequence: CATSRKDNEQLF.

The CDR3 here is CASSPGVHGYTF. The CDR3 DNA sequence: TGTGCCAGCAGCCCGGGGGTGCATGGCTACACCTTC. The chain carries TRBV6-1 and TRBJ1-2; D may be TRBD1 (5 bases). The CDR3 sequence is 12 residues long. Trimming removed 6 bases from V and 6 bases from J, with 11 bases in between. Germline values: CDR1 MNHNS, CDR2 SASEGT.

The chain couples TRBV19 to TRBJ2-7; weak D call: TRBD1 (8 bases). V gave up 6 bases and J gave up 5 bases, with 17 bases separating them. CDR3 length: 14 amino acids. Germline CDR1 is LNHDA and CDR2 is SQIVND (reference sequence). In DNA, the CDR3 is TGTGCCAGTAGATCGACAGGGGAGGGGAACGAGCAGTACTTC. Translated, it gives CASRSTGEGNEQYF.

The rearrangement uses TRBV11-2 and TRBJ1-6, with 9 nucleotides matching TRBD1. The V gene end was trimmed by 6 bases and the J gene end by 10 bases; junction bases not matched to a gene: 10. Germline V lookup: CDR1 SGHAT, CDR2 FQNNGV. There are 15 residues in the CDR3. The CDR3 DNA sequence: TGTGCCAGCAGGTCGACAGGGGGGAAGGAATCACCCCTCCACTTT. Its protein is CASRSTGGKESPLHF. The full variable domain, its missing parts supplied by reference TRBV11-2 and TRBJ1-6, is EAGVAQSPRYKIIEKRQSVAFWCNPISGHATLYWYQQILGQGPKLLIQFQNNGVVDDSQLPKDRFSAERLKGVDSTLKIQPAKLEDSAVYLCASRSTGGKESPLHFGNGTRLTVT.

The chain joins TRBV7-2 to TRBJ2-2; 7 nucleotides agree with TRBD2. Looked up from germline, CDR1 is SGHTA and CDR2 is FQGNSA. Trimming took 5 bases from V and 4 from J; bases not matched to a gene: 7. This CDR3 is built from 15 residues. CDR3 sequence: CASSAPGGITGELFF. The CDR3, as DNA: TGTGCCAGCAGCGCGCCCGGGGGGATCACCGGGGAGCTGTTTTTT.

The gene calls are TRBV7-8 and TRBJ2-2; D is possibly TRBD1 (6 bases). The V gene lost 0 bases and the J gene lost 3 bases, with 8 bases spanning the gap. The CDR3 is 15 amino acids. CDR1 is SGHVS and CDR2 is FQNEAQ in the germline V gene. The CDR3 DNA follows: TGTGCCAGCAGCTTAGCGGGGGCGCACACCGGGGAGCTGTTTTTT. Its translation: CASSLAGAHTGELFF.

This clone came up once. The chain is built from TRBV10-3 and TRBJ2-5; TRBD1 aligns across 11 bases. Germline V CDR1 and CDR2: ENHRY, SYGVKD. After removal of 6 bases from V and 7 bases from J, the junction contained 7 bases not matched to a gene. The CDR3 has 14 residues. The CDR3: CAIRAGTGGGTQYF. The CDR3 DNA follows: TGTGCCATCAGGGCCGGGACAGGGGGTGGGACCCAGTACTTC.

Here the CDR3 DNA reads TGTGCCAGCAGCTTAGATCCGAGAGGGGACAGAGGGTGCACCTTC. As protein: CASSLDPRGDRGCTF. The chain has TRBV11-2 and TRBJ1-2, with 7 bases that match TRBD1. The CDR3 contains 15 residues. The ends lost 0 bases at V and 13 bases at J; junction bases unmatched: 14. Germline CDR1 and CDR2: SGHAT and FQNNGV.

The chain employs TRBV5-5 and TRBJ2-2, with 8 nucleotides matching TRBD2. Germline lookup yields CDR1 SGHKS and CDR2 YYEKEE (reference sequence). This CDR3 has 14 amino acids. V shed 4 bases and J 7 bases; nucleotides not matched to a gene: 6. CDR3 sequence (DNA): TGTGCCAGCAGCCGGACTAGCCCGGACGGGGAGCTGTTTTTT. Translated, it gives CASSRTSPDGELFF.

This sequence joins TRBV6-5 and TRBJ1-2; 8 positions match TRBD1. With V trimmed by 5 bases and J by 5 bases, 7 bases remained unmatched. Germline CDR1 reads MNHEY; CDR2 reads SVGAGI. The CDR3 is 14 amino acids. The CDR3 sequence: CASSQTGATYGYTF. The CDR3 DNA sequence: TGTGCCAGCAGTCAGACAGGGGCTACGTATGGCTACACCTTC.

The chain couples TRBV5-4 to TRBJ2-7; 8 nucleotides match TRBD1. The ends lost 4 bases at V and 7 bases at J; junction bases unmatched: 10. The V gene's germline CDR1 is SGHNT and CDR2 YYREEE (reference sequence). There are 14 residues in the CDR3. The CDR3 DNA sequence: TGTGCCAGCAGCGTGGGGCAGGGGGCAGGAGAGCAGTACTTC. Translated, it gives CASSVGQGAGEQYF.

The V and J genes are TRBV2 and TRBJ2-1, with TRBD2 matching 11 bases. Germline assignment: CDR1 SNHLY and CDR2 FYNNEI. Losses at the gene ends were 7 bases for V and 8 bases for J; bases not matched to a gene: 7. This CDR3 is 14 amino acids long. DNA of the CDR3: TGTGCCAGCACCGGACTAGCGGGTTGGGATGAGCAGTTCTTC. Translated: CASTGLAGWDEQFF.

This clone was detected once. The rearrangement links TRBV19 to TRBJ1-5; 8 bases are a match to TRBD1. Germline lookup yields CDR1 LNHDA and CDR2 SQIVND (reference sequence). With 8 bases clipped from V and 3 bases from J, the junction kept 9 bases outside the gene matches. The length of the CDR3 is 15 residues. CDR3: CASWVNRGYNQPQHF. Written as DNA, the CDR3 is TGTGCCAGTTGGGTTAACAGGGGGTACAATCAGCCCCAGCATTTT.

The table lists this clone with a few counts. V and J are TRBV7-3 and TRBJ1-2; possibly TRBD1 for D (5 bases). This CDR3 region has 13 residues. Trimming left V 6 bases short and J 8 bases short, with 16 bases between. Germline V lookup: CDR1 SGHTA, CDR2 FQGTGA. CDR3 loop: CASSLTTREGYTF. In nucleotides, the CDR3 is TGTGCCAGCAGTCTTACAACCAGGGAAGGCTACACCTTC.

The CDR3 nucleotides read TGTGCCAGCTCACCACAGGTGACTCATGCCGGGGAGCTGTTTTTT. Protein product: CASSPQVTHAGELFF. This rearrangement joins TRBV18 to TRBJ2-2; D is unresolved. Germline V lookup: CDR1 KGHSH, CDR2 LQKENI. Trimming stripped 1 base from V and 6 bases from J, with 12 bases between. The CDR3 runs 15 residues.

The chain couples TRBV7-3 to TRBJ2-3, with 8 nucleotides matching TRBD2. J was trimmed by 6 bases and V by 5 bases; bases with no gene match: 10. Germline V gene lookup returns CDR1 SGHTA and CDR2 FQGTGA. The CDR3 spans 15 residues. The CDR3 coding sequence is TGTGCCAGCAGCCCGGGACTAGTTGCGGCGGATACGCAGTATTTT. Residues: CASSPGLVAADTQYF.

The chain combines TRBV5-8 with TRBJ2-1; possibly TRBD1 for D (6 bases). Germline V gene lookup returns CDR1 SGHTS and CDR2 YDEGEE. The ends were cut back, 4 bases at V and 8 bases at J, with 16 bases in the middle. The CDR3 is 14 residues long. For the CDR3, the DNA is TGTGCCAGCAGCCAACTCCAGGGGTTGGATGAGCAGTTCTTC. It is translated as CASSQLQGLDEQFF.

The V and J genes are TRBV6-6 and TRBJ1-4, with TRBD1 identical over 11 bases. Germline CDR1 and CDR2: MNHNY and SVGAGI (reference sequence). CDR3 length equals 15 residues. J gave up 5 bases and V 3 bases, and 2 bases lay outside the gene matches. Written as DNA, the CDR3 is TGTGCCAGCAGTTATGGGACAGGGGGGAATGAAAAACTGTTTTTT. Encoded protein: CASSYGTGGNEKLFF.

The CDR3 DNA reads TGTGCCAGCAGCTTCGGGCTAGCCCCCAATGAGCAGTTCTTC. Translated: CASSFGLAPNEQFF. The chain is built from TRBV7-9 and TRBJ2-1; TRBD2 is a possible D gene (5 bases). Deletions cut 3 bases from V and 6 bases from J, with 12 bases between. The CDR3 spans 14 residues. CDR1 is SEHNR, CDR2 FQNEAQ, per germline (reference sequence).

The chain joins TRBV5-1 to TRBJ1-2, with D possibly TRBD1 on 5 matching bases. The CDR3 is 16 residues long. Germline V gene lookup returns CDR1 SGHRS and CDR2 YFSETQ. Trimming took 0 bases from V and 4 from J, leaving 16 bases between them. The CDR3 region is CASSLAGGTLSYGYTF. The CDR3 coding sequence is TGCGCCAGCAGCTTGGCCGGGGGGACGCTCTCCTATGGCTACACCTTC.

This chain uses TRBV9 with TRBJ2-1, with D unresolved. CDR1 is SGDLS, CDR2 YYNGEE, per germline. Trimming removed 3 bases from V and 0 bases from J, with 10 bases in between. CDR3 size: 15 residues. CDR3 DNA sequence: TGTGCCAGCAGCGGCGCCTCGAGCTCCTACAATGAGCAGTTCTTC. This sequence encodes CASSGASSSYNEQFF.